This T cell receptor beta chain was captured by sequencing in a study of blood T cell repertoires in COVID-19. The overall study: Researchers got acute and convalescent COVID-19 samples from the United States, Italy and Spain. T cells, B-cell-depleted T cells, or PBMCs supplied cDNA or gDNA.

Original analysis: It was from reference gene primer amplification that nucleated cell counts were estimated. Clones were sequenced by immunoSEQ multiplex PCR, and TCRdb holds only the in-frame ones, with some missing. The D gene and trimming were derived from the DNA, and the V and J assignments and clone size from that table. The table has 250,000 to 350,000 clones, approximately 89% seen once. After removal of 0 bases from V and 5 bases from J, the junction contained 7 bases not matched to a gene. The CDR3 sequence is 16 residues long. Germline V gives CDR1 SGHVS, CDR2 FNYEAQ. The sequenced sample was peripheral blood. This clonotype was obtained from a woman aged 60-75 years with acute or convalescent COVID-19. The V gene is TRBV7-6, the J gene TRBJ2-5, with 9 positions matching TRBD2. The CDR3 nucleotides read TGTGCCAGCAGCTTAGCGGGTAGCGGGAGTTCCGAGACCCAGTACTTC. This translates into CASSLAGSGSSETQYF.